This is a list of T cell receptor beta chains from one sample in a study of PD-1 blockade in classical Hodgkin lymphoma. The method was immunoSEQ multiplex PCR; TCRdb's version includes in-frame clones alone and lacks a portion of them. The profile shows tens of thousands of clones, just over 65% of them singletons. The source material was peripheral blood mononuclear cells (PBMCs), sampled before the fourth cycle of nivolumab. These TCRs come from a human donor with classical Hodgkin lymphoma. Both conserved end residues are part of each CDR3. D genes are given only for firm matches. The listing skips clone size in some rows; elsewhere it reads once, few, many or a size class.

>once|TRBJ1-1|TRBV5-1|TRBD1
TGCGCCAGCAGACCCGGGACAGCGAACACTGAAGCTTTCTTT
CASRPGTANTEAFF
>-|TRBJ2-5|TRBV28|TRBD1
TGTGCCAGCATAGGGTTTGGGGACAGCCAAGAGACCCAGTACTTC
CASIGFGDSQETQYF
>-|TRBJ1-1|TRBV9|-
TGTGCCAGCAGCGTAGATTGGGGAGTCGCTGAAGCTTTCTTT
CASSVDWGVAEAFF
>-|TRBJ2-7|TRBV4-3|-
TGCGCCAGCAGCCAAGAGGTAAAGAACGAGCAGTACTTC
CASSQEVKNEQYF
>-|TRBJ1-1|TRBV19|-
TGTGCCAGTAGTACCAGCCGGGTGGCCGCTTTCTTT
CASSTSRVAAFF
>-|TRBJ1-5|TRBV19|-
TGTGCCAGTAGTGGGGAAACAGGGACGGGGAATAGCAATCAGCCCCAGCATTTT
CASSGETGTGNSNQPQHF
>-|TRBJ2-6|TRBV4-3|-
TGCGCCAGCAGCCACACCTACGGGACTTTTGGGGCCAACGTCCTGACTTTC
CASSHTYGTFGANVLTF
>-|TRBJ2-7|TRBV9|-
TGTGCCAGCAGCGTAGATAGTTCGGTCCCCTACGAGCAGTACTTC
CASSVDSSVPYEQYF
>few|TRBJ2-6|TRBV30|-
TGTGCCTGGAGTGTGAGGGGAACTGGGGCCAACGTCCTGACTTTC
CAWSVRGTGANVLTF
>-|TRBJ2-2|TRBV19|-
TGTGCCAGTAGTATACCCACAGGGTCGAACACCGGGGAGCTGTTTTTT
CASSIPTGSNTGELFF
>many|TRBJ2-6|TRBV19|-
TGTGCCAGTGAGTCTTTGTCCGGGGCCAACGTCCTGACTTTC
CASESLSGANVLTF
>few|TRBJ2-3|TRBV14|-
TGTGCCAGCAGCCCTCCGGGAGATACGCAGTATTTT
CASSPPGDTQYF
>-|TRBJ1-1|TRBV6-5|-
TGTGCCAGCAGTTACTCGAGTGGGCCTGAAGCTTTCTTT
CASSYSSGPEAFF
>-|TRBJ2-3|TRBV28|-
TGTGCCAGCATTAGTCTCGGGAGAATGGGAACAGATACGCAGTATTTT
CASISLGRMGTDTQYF
>-|TRBJ2-1|TRBV27|-
TGTGCCAGCAGTCGGGTGGGGACGAACCCCAATGAGCAGTTCTTC
CASSRVGTNPNEQFF
>-|TRBJ1-6|TRBV30|-
TGTGCCTGGAGTGCCAGGGATAATTCACCCCTCCACTTT
CAWSARDNSPLHF
>-|TRBJ2-7|TRBV6-1|TRBD1
TGTGCCAGCAGTGCAGGGGGACAAGGAGCCTACGAGCAGTACTTC
CASSAGGQGAYEQYF
>-|TRBJ2-7|TRBV7-2|-
TGTGCCAGCAGCTTAGCGAAGGGACCGGGTTACGAGCAGTACTTC
CASSLAKGPGYEQYF
>-|TRBJ2-1|TRBV28|-
TGTGCCAGCAGTTTAGAACTTGTTGGTGAGCAGTTCTTC
CASSLELVGEQFF
>-|TRBJ2-3|TRBV19|-
TGTGCCAGTAGTAGGGTAGCGGAATTCACAGATACGCAGTATTTT
CASSRVAEFTDTQYF
>-|TRBJ1-4|TRBV7-2|-
TGTGCCAGCAGCCAAGGGTATGAAAAACTGTTTTTT
CASSQGYEKLFF
>-|TRBJ1-6|TRBV6-5|TRBD1
TGTGCCAGCAGTTATTCGGGACAGGGGAATTCACCCCTCCACTTT
CASSYSGQGNSPLHF
>-|TRBJ2-5|TRBV27|TRBD2
TGTGCCAGCAGTTTATCTAGCGGGGGGGAGACCCAGTACTTC
CASSLSSGGETQYF
>-|TRBJ1-2|TRBV19|-
TGTGCCAGTAGTGGGCAAGGGGCTAACTATGGCTACACCTTC
CASSGQGANYGYTF
>-|TRBJ2-7|TRBV28|-
TGTGCCAGCAGTGTCTCATACGAGCAGTACTTC
CASSVSYEQYF
>-|TRBJ2-3|TRBV11-3|TRBD2
TGTGCCAGCAGCTCTGGGGGGGGTAGCACAGATACGCAGTATTTT
CASSSGGGSTDTQYF
>medium-sized|TRBJ2-7|TRBV7-2|-
TGTGCCAGCAGCTTAGGACGGGGGAACTCCTACGAGCAGTACTTC
CASSLGRGNSYEQYF
>-|TRBJ1-3|TRBV7-8|-
TGTGCCAGCAGCTTAGTAGGGTCCCCTGGAAACACCATATATTTT
CASSLVGSPGNTIYF
>many|TRBJ1-2|TRBV27|-
TGTGCCAGCAGTCCTTCCCGGGACGAACGGATTGGCTACACCTTC
CASSPSRDERIGYTF
>-|TRBJ2-6|TRBV28|-
TGTGCCAGCAGTTTAAGGTCAGGGGTGGGGTCTGGGGCCAACGTCCTGACTTTC
CASSLRSGVGSGANVLTF
>-|TRBJ2-3|TRBV5-8|TRBD1
TGTGCCAGCAGCTGGAAAGGGGGCTCTAGCACAGATACGCAGTATTTT
CASSWKGGSSTDTQYF
>-|TRBJ2-7|TRBV7-2|-
TGTGCCAGCAGCTTAGTAAGTACCGGGACTCATCCTTACGAGCAGTACTTC
CASSLVSTGTHPYEQYF
>-|TRBJ2-1|TRBV7-2|-
TGTGCCAGCAGCTTAACAGGGTCAGAGCAGTTCTTC
CASSLTGSEQFF
>-|TRBJ2-2|TRBV9|TRBD1
TGTGCCAGCAGCGTAGAGACAGGGGGAACCGGGGAGCTGTTTTTT
CASSVETGGTGELFF
>-|TRBJ2-3|TRBV28|-
TGTGCCAGCCTCGGAGCAAGCACAGATACGCAGTATTTT
CASLGASTDTQYF
>-|TRBJ2-3|TRBV5-6|TRBD1
TGTGCCAGCAGCTTGGGGGACAGCGGCGCAGATACGCAGTATTTT
CASSLGDSGADTQYF
>few|TRBJ1-1|TRBV7-2|-
TGTGCCAGCAGCTTGGGCTCCCAGGAAGCTTTCTTT
CASSLGSQEAFF
>few|TRBJ2-1|TRBV29-1|-
TGCAGCCAGAGTTCGGACTACAATGAGCAGTTCTTC
CSQSSDYNEQFF
>-|TRBJ2-7|TRBV10-3|TRBD1
TGTGCCATCAGACGAGGACAGGGGAACTACGAGCAGTACTTC
CAIRRGQGNYEQYF
>few|TRBJ2-5|TRBV5-1|-
TGCGCCAGCAGCTTGGACAGGTACCAAGAGACCCAGTACTTC
CASSLDRYQETQYF
>-|TRBJ1-6|TRBV6-4|-
TGTGCCAGCAGTTACCTCCGGTATAATTCACCCCTCCACTTT
CASSYLRYNSPLHF
>-|TRBJ1-4|TRBV30|-
TGTGCCTGGAGCCGTGGCTCTACTAATGAAAAACTGTTTTTT
CAWSRGSTNEKLFF
>-|TRBJ1-5|TRBV28|-
TGTGCCAGCAACCCAGGGTTGAGCAATCAGCCCCAGCATTTT
CASNPGLSNQPQHF
>-|TRBJ2-6|TRBV16|-
TGTGCCAGCAGCCAACGGGGAACTGGGGCCAACGTCCTGACTTTC
CASSQRGTGANVLTF
>few|TRBJ2-4|TRBV5-1|-
TGCGCCAGCAGCTCCAGCTCCCAGGGCAAAAACATTCAGTACTTC
CASSSSSQGKNIQYF
>-|TRBJ2-5|TRBV21-1|-
TGTGCCAGCAGCAAAGTGGGCAGAGCGAGCCAAGAGACCCAGTACTTC
CASSKVGRASQETQYF
>once|TRBJ2-7|TRBV7-2|-
TGTGCCAGCAGCTTTGAGGGGGGGGACCACTACGAGCAGTACTTC
CASSFEGGDHYEQYF
>-|TRBJ2-3|TRBV6-5|-
TGTGCCAGCAGTTACGCGGGGTGGGCAGATACGCAGTATTTT
CASSYAGWADTQYF
>-|TRBJ2-5|TRBV9|TRBD2
TGTGCCAGCAGCGTCCGGCCAACTAGCGGGGGGGCGGAGACCCAGTACTTC
CASSVRPTSGGAETQYF
>-|TRBJ1-1|TRBV28|-
TGTGCCAGCAGTGCTGTGGGCTTTGACGTGAACACTGAAGCTTTCTTT
CASSAVGFDVNTEAFF
>medium-sized|TRBJ1-5|TRBV28|-
TGTGCCACGATGGGGACAAATCAGCCCCAGCATTTT
CATMGTNQPQHF
>-|TRBJ1-5|TRBV18|-
TGTGCCAGCTCAGATAGGGTTTTGGGCAATCAGCCCCAGCATTTT
CASSDRVLGNQPQHF
>-|TRBJ2-1|TRBV9|-
TGTGCCAGCAGCCCCTCGATGGCAGGGTCCTACAATGAGCAGTTCTTC
CASSPSMAGSYNEQFF
>-|TRBJ1-5|TRBV11-2|-
TGTGCCAGCAGCTTTACCGACCATCAGCCCCAGCATTTT
CASSFTDHQPQHF
>few|TRBJ1-5|TRBV28|TRBD1
TGTGCCAACCGTGGGGGACAGCCCAATCAGCCCCAGCATTTT
CANRGGQPNQPQHF